This T cell receptor (beta chain) was sequenced for a study of T cells in Graves' hyperthyroidism and ophthalmopathy. RNA transcripts gave rise to amplified TCR beta CDR3 regions. Primed by the HTBI set, a first-round RT-PCR was run on the TCR CDR3. One entry per CDR3 protein results from TCRdb running MiXCR on the multiplex PCR reads. This sample carries 450,000 to 650,000 distinct CDR3 sequences, 15% to 20% of them seen once, and the ten largest clones take roughly 15%. This CDR3 comprises 16 residues. V was shortened by 6 bases and J by 4 bases, with 24 bases between the two germline ends. Germline V gives CDR1 DFQATT, CDR2 SNEGSKA (reference sequence).

J is TRBJ1-2 and V is TRBV20-1; TRBD1 might be the D (6 bases). This TCR derives from a woman aged 18 to 35 with Graves' ophthalmopathy. The sequencing sample was made of blood. CDR3 residues: CSAAIAGDEGGYGYTF. The CDR3 nucleotides read TGCAGTGCGGCCATTGCCGGGGACGAAGGGGGCTATGGCTACACCTTC.